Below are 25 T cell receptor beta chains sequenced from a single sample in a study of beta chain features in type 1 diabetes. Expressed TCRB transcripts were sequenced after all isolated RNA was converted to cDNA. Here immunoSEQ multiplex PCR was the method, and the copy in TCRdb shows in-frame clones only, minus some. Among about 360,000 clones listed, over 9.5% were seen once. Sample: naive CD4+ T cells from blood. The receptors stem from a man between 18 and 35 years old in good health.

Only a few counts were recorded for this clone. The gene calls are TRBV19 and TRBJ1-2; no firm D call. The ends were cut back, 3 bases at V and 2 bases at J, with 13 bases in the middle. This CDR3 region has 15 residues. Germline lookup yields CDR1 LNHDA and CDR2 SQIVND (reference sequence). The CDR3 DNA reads TGTGCCAGTAGTATCCCGGGGAGTGGGAACTATGGCTACACCTTC. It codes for CASSIPGSGNYGYTF. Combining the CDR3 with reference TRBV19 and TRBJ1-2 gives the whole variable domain DGGITQSPKYLFRKEGQNVTLSCEQNLNHDAMYWYRQDPGQGLRLIYYSQIVNDFQKGDIAEGYSVSREKKESFPLTVTSAQKNPTAFYLCASSIPGSGNYGYTFGSGTRLTVV.

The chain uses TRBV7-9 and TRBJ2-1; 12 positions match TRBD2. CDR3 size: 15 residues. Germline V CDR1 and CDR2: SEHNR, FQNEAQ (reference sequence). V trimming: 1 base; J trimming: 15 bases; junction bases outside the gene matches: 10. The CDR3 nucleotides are TGTGCCAGCAGCTTAGTACAGGGACTAGCGGGCCCTTGGTTCTTC. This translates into CASSLVQGLAGPWFF. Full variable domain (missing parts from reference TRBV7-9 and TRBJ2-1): DTGVSQNPRHKITKRGQNVTFRCDPISEHNRLYWYRQTLGQGPEFLTYFQNEAQLEKSRLLSDRFSAERPKGSFSTLEIQRTEQGDSAMYLCASSLVQGLAGPWFFGPGTRLTVL.

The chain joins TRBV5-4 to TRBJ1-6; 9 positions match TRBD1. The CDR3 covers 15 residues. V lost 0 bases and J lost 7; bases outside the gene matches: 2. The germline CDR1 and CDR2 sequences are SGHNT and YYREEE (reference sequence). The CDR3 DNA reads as TGTGCCAGCAGCTTGGCTGACAGGGGGAATTCACCCCTCCACTTT. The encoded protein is CASSLADRGNSPLHF.

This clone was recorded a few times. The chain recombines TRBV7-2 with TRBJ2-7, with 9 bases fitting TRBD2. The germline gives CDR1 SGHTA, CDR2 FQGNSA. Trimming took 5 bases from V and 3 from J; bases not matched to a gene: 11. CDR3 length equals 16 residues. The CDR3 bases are TGTGCCAGCAGCCCCGAGCTCGCTAGCGGGGTCTACGAGCAGTACTTC. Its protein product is CASSPELASGVYEQYF. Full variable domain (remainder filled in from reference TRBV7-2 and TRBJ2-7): GAGVSQSPSNKVTEKGKDVELRCDPISGHTALYWYRQSLGQGLEFLIYFQGNSAPDKSGLPSDRFSAERTGGSVSTLTIQRTQQEDSAVYLCASSPELASGVYEQYFGPGTRLTVT.

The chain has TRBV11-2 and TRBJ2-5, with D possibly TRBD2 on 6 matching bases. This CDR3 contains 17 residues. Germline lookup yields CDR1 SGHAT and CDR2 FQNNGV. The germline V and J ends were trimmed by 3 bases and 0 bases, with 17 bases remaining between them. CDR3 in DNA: TGTGCCAGCAGCTTGCTCAGACTAGTCACGTACCAAGAGACCCAGTACTTC. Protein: CASSLLRLVTYQETQYF.

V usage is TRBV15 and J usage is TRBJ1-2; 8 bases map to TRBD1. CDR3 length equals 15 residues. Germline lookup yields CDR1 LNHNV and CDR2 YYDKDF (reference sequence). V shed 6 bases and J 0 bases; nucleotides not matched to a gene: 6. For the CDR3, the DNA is TGTGCCACCAGACGAGGACAGGGCCCTAACTATGGCTACACCTTC. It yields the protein CATRRGQGPNYGYTF. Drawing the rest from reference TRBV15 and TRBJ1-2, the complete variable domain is DAMVIQNPRYQVTQFGKPVTLSCSQTLNHNVMYWYQQKSSQAPKLLFHYYDKDFNNEADTPDNFQSRRPNTSFCFLDIRSPGLGDTAMYLCATRRGQGPNYGYTFGSGTRLTVV.

Here the CDR3 reads CASSPQLDSRAGGYTF. In DNA form, the CDR3 reads TGTGCCAGCTCACCACAGTTAGACAGCCGCGCGGGAGGCTACACCTTC. The chain links TRBV18 to TRBJ1-2, with D possibly TRBD1 on 5 matching bases. V shed 1 base and J shed 8 bases, with 20 bases lying between them. This CDR3 is 16 amino acids long. Germline V gene lookup returns CDR1 KGHSH and CDR2 LQKENI.

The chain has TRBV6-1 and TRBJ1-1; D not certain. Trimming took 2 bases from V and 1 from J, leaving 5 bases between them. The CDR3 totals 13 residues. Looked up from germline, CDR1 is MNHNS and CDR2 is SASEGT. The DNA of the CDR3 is TGTGCCAGCAGTGAATTGAGGAACACTGAAGCTTTCTTT. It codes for CASSELRNTEAFF.

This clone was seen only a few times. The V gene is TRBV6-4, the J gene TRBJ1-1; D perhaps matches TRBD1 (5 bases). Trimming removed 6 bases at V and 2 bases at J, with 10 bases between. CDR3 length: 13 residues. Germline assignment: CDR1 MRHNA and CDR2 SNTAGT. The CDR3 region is CASRRRGNTEAFF. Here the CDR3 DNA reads TGTGCCAGCAGACGAAGGGGTAACACTGAAGCTTTCTTT.

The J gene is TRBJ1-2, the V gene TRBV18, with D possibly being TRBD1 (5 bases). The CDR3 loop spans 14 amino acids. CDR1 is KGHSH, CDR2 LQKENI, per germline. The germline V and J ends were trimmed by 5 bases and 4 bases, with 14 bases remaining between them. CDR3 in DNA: TGTGCCAGCTCAACCACCGACAGACCCTATGGCTACACCTTC. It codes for CASSTTDRPYGYTF. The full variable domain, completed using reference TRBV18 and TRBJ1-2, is NAGVMQNPRHLVRRRGQEARLRCSPMKGHSHVYWYRQLPEEGLKFMVYLQKENIIDESGMPKERFSAEFPKEGPSILRIQQVVRGDSAAYFCASSTTDRPYGYTFGSGTRLTVV.

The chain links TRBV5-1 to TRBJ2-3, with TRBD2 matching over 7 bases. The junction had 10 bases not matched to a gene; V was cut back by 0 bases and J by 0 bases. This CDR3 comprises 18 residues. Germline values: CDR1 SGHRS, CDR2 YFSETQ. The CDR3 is CASSLVPRGSGSTDTQYF. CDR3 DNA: TGCGCCAGCAGCTTGGTACCCCGTGGTAGCGGGAGCACAGATACGCAGTATTTT.

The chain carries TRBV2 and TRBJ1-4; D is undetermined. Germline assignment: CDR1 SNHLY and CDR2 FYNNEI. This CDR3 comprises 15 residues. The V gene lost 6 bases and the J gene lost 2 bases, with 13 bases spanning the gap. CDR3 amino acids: CASRDTGRTNEKLFF. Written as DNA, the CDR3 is TGTGCCAGCAGAGACACCGGGAGGACTAATGAAAAACTGTTTTTT.

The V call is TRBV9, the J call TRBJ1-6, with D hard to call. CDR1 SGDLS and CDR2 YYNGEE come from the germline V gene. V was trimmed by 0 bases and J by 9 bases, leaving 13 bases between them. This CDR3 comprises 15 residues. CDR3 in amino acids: CASSVGLGETSPLHF. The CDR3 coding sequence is TGTGCCAGCAGCGTAGGACTGGGAGAGACTTCACCCCTCCACTTT.

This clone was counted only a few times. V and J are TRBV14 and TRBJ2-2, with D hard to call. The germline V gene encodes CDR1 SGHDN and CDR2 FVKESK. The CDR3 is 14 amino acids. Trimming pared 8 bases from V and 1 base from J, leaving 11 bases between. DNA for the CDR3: TGTGCCAGCGCAACAGAACGGAACACCGGGGAGCTGTTTTTT. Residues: CASATERNTGELFF.

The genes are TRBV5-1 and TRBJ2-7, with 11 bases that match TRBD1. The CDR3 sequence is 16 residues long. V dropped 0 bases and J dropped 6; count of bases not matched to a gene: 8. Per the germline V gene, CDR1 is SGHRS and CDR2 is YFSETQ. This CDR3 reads CASSLASPGQGVEQYF. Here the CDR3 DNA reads TGCGCCAGCAGCTTGGCCTCTCCGGGACAGGGGGTCGAGCAGTACTTC.

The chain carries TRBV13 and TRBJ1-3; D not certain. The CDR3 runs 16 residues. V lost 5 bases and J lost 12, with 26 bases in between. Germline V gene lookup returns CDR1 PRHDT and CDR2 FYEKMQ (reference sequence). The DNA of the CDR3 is TGTGCCAGCAGCCAACGGAACGGACGGCCCGGGAGTGTCATATATTTT. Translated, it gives CASSQRNGRPGSVIYF.

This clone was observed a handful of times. CDR3 residues: CASSLSGGAPGELFF. The CDR3 DNA reads as TGTGCCAGCAGCCTTAGCGGGGGGGCCCCCGGGGAGCTGTTTTTT. The chain couples TRBV5-4 to TRBJ2-2; TRBD2 aligns across 11 bases. V lost 4 bases and J lost 6; bases outside the gene matches: 5. Germline CDR1 SGHNT, CDR2 YYREEE (reference sequence). There are 15 residues in the CDR3.

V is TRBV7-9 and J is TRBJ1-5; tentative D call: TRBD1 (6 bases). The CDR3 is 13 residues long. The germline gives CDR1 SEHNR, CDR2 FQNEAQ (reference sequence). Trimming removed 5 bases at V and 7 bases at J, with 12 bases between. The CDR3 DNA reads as TGTGCCAGCAGCCCAGGGGTATACCAGCCCCAGCATTTT. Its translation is CASSPGVYQPQHF.

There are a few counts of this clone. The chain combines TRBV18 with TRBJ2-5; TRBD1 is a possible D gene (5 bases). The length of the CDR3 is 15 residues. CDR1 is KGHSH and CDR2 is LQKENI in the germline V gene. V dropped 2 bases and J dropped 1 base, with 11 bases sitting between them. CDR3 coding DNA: TGTGCCAGCTCACCATTTCGGCAGGGCCAAGAGACCCAGTACTTC. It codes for CASSPFRQGQETQYF.

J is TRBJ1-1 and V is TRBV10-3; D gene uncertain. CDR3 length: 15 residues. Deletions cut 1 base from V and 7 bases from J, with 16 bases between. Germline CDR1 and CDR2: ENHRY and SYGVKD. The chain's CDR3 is CAISEFSYPKLEAFF. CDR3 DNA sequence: TGTGCCATCAGTGAGTTCTCCTATCCAAAACTTGAAGCTTTCTTT.

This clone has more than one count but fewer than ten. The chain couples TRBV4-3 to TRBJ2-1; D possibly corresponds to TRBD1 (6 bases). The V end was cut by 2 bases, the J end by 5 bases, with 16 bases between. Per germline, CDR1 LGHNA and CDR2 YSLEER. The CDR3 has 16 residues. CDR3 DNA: TGCGCCAGCAGCCAAAGACAGGCCCATGCGAACAATGAGCAGTTCTTC. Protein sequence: CASSQRQAHANNEQFF.

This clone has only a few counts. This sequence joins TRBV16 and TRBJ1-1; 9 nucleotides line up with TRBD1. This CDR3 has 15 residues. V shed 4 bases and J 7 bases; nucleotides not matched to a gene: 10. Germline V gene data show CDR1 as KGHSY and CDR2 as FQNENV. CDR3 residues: CASSPGTGLGFEAFF. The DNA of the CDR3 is TGTGCCAGCAGCCCGGGGACAGGGCTGGGCTTTGAAGCTTTCTTT.

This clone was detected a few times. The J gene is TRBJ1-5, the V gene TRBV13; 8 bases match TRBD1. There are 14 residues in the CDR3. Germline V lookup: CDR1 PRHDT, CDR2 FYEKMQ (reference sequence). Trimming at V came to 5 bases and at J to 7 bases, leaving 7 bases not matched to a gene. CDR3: CASSQRDRRQPQHF. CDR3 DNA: TGTGCCAGCAGCCAGCGGGACAGGCGGCAGCCCCAGCATTTT.

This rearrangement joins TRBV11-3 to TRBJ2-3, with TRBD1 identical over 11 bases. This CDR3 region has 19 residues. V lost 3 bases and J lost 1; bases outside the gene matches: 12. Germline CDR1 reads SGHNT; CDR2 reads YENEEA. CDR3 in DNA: TGTGCCAGCAGCTTCAGGCCCGGGACAGGGGGTAAGGGCACAGATACGCAGTATTTT. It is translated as CASSFRPGTGGKGTDTQYF.

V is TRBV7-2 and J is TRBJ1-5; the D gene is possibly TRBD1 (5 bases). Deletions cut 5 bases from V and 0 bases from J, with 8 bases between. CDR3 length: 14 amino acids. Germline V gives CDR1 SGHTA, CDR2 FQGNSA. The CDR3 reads CASSQGSSNQPQHF. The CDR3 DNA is TGTGCCAGCAGCCAGGGCAGTAGCAATCAGCCCCAGCATTTT.